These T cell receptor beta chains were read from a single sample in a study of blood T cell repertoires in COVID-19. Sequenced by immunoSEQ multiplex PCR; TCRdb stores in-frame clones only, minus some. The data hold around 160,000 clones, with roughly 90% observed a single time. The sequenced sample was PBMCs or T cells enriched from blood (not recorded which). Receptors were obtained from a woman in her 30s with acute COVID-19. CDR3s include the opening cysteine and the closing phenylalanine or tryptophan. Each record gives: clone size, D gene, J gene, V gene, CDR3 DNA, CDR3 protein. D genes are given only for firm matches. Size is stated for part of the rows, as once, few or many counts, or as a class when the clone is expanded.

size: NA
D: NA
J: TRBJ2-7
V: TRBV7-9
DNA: TGTGCCAGCAAGGAGGACTGGACCTACGAGCAGTACTTC
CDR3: CASKEDWTYEQYF

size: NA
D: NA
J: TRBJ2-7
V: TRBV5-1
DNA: TGCGCCAGCAGCCTCGAAACAGGTGCTGCCTACGAGCAGTACTTC
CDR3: CASSLETGAAYEQYF

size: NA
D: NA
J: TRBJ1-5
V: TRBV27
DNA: TGTGCCAGCGCAGACAGCACTCTTAGGCAGCCCCAGCATTTT
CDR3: CASADSTLRQPQHF

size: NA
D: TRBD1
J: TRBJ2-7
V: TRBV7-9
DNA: TGTGCCAGCAGCTTAGTGGCGACAGGGAGCTCCTACGAGCAGTACTTC
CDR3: CASSLVATGSSYEQYF

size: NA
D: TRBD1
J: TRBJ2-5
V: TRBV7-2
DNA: TGTGCCAGCAGCACGGACAGGGAGACCCAGTACTTC
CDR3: CASSTDRETQYF

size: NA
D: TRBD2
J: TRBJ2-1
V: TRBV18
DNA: TGTGCCAGCTCCAAGACTAGCGGAACCTACAATGAGCAGTTCTTC
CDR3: CASSKTSGTYNEQFF

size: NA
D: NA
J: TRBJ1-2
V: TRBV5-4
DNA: TGTGCCAGCAGCTTGTATACTAACTATGGCTACACCTTC
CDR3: CASSLYTNYGYTF

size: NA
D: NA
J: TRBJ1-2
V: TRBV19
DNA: TGTGCCAGTACTAATACCCTCTGGGAGGGAGGCTACACCTTC
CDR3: CASTNTLWEGGYTF

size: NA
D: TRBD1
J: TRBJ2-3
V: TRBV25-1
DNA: TGTGCCAGCAGTGACGCCGGGACAGGAGCGTATACGCAGTATTTT
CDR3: CASSDAGTGAYTQYF

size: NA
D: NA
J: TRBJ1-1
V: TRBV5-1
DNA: TGCGCCAGCAGCTTGACTGTCATGAACACTGAAGCTTTCTTT
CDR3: CASSLTVMNTEAFF

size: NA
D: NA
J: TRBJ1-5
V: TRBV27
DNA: TGTGCCAGCACCGGAGGTTTAGGTCAGCCCCAGCATTTT
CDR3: CASTGGLGQPQHF

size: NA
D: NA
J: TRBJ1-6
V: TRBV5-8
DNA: TGTGCCAGCAGCTTGCCCGACAGTGGGGTTTATTCACCCCTCCACTTT
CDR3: CASSLPDSGVYSPLHF

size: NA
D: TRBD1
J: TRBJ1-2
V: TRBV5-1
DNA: TGCGCCAGCCGACCGGGACAGGGGGTTGGCTACACCTTC
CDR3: CASRPGQGVGYTF

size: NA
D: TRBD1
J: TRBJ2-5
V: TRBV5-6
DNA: TGTGCCAGCAGCCCGACAGGGCCCAAGGGAGCGACCCAGTACTTC
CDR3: CASSPTGPKGATQYF

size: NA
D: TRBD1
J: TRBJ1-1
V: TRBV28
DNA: TGTGCCAGCAGTGGGACAGGGGTTATGAACACTGAAGCTTTCTTT
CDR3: CASSGTGVMNTEAFF

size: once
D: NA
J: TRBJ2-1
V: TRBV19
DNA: TGTGCCAGTAGTATAGTCCCGAGCTCCTACAATGAGCAGTTCTTC
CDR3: CASSIVPSSYNEQFF

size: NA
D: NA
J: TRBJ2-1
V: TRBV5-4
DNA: TGTGCCAGCAGCTTTAACGGGAGAGGTAACAATGAGCAGTTCTTC
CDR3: CASSFNGRGNNEQFF

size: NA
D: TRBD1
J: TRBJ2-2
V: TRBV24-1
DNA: TGTGCCACCAGTGACTCAAGACAGGGTGACACCGGGGAGCTGTTTTTT
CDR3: CATSDSRQGDTGELFF

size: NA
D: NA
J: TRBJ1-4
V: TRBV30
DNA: TGTGCCTGGAGTCGACAGTTCGAAAAACTGTTTTTT
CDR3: CAWSRQFEKLFF

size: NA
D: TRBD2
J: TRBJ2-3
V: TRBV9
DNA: TGTGCCAGCAGCCCCCCTAGCGGGAGGCGGGAAGATACGCAGTATTTT
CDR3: CASSPPSGRREDTQYF

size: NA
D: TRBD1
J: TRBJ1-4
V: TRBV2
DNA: TGTGCCAAGACGACAGGGATAAATGAAAAACTGTTTTTT
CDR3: CAKTTGINEKLFF

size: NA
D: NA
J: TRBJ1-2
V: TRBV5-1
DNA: TGCGCCAGCAGCCCTCGGAGGGAGGCCAACTATGGCTACACCTTC
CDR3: CASSPRREANYGYTF

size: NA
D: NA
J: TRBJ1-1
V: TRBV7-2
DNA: TGTGCCAGCAGCTTAGGGTGGGGGGGGAACACTGAAGCTTTCTTT
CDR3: CASSLGWGGNTEAFF

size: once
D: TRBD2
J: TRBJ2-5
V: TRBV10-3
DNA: TGTGCCATCAGTGGGACTAGCGGGAGTCGGGAGACCCAGTACTTC
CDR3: CAISGTSGSRETQYF

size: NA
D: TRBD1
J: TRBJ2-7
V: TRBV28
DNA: TGTGCCAGCAGGAGGACAGGCCTCACGCCCTACGAGCAGTACTTC
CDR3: CASRRTGLTPYEQYF

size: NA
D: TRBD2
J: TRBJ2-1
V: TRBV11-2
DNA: TGTGCCAGCAGCCCGACTAGCGGGAGCCTTTACAATGAGCAGTTCTTC
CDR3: CASSPTSGSLYNEQFF

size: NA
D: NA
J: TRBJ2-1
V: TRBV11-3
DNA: TGTGCCAGCAGCTCTACCGGGTCCAATGAGCAGTTCTTC
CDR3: CASSSTGSNEQFF

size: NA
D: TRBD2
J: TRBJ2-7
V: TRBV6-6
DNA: TGTGCCAGCAGTTATGGCCTAGCGGGAGTAGAGCAGTACTTC
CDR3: CASSYGLAGVEQYF

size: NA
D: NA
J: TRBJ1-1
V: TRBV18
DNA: TGTGCCAGCTCACCCGTACAGGCACTAAGAACTGAAGCTTTCTTT
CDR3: CASSPVQALRTEAFF

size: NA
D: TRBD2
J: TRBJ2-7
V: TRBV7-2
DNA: TGTGCCAGCAGCCTCGCGCCTAGCGGCATCTACGAGCAGTACTTC
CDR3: CASSLAPSGIYEQYF

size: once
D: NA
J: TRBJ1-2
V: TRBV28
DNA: TGTGCCAGCAGACCCGCGGGCGGGCATGGCTACACCTTC
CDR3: CASRPAGGHGYTF

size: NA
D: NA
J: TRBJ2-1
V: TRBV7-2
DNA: TGTGCCAGCAGCTTAGTGGTAGGAGGCGATGAGCAGTTCTTC
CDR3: CASSLVVGGDEQFF

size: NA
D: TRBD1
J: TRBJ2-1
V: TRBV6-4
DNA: TGTGCCAGCAGTGACGCCGGACAGGGCCCGTTCTTC
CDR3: CASSDAGQGPFF

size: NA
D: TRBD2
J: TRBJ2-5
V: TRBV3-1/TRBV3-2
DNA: TGTGCCAGCAGCCCTAGCGGAACCAGTGAGACCCAGTACTTC
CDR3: CASSPSGTSETQYF

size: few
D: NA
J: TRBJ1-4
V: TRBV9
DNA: TGTGCCAGCAGCGCCCGGCCTTGGGGGGGGAATGAAAAACTGTTTTTT
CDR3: CASSARPWGGNEKLFF

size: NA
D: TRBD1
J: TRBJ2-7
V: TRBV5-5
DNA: TGTGCCAGCAGCTCGCAACCGGGACAGCCATACGAGCAGTACTTC
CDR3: CASSSQPGQPYEQYF

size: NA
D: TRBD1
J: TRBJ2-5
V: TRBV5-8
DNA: TGTGCCAGCAGCCCCGACAGGGTCCAAGAGACCCAGTACTTC
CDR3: CASSPDRVQETQYF

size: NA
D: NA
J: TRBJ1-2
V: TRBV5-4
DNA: TGTGCCAGCAGCTTATCGACAGGATACTATGGCTACACCTTC
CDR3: CASSLSTGYYGYTF

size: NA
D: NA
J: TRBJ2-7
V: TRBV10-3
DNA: TGTGCCATCAGTGAGTCGGCTAGCGCGTCCTACGAGCAGTACTTC
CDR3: CAISESASASYEQYF

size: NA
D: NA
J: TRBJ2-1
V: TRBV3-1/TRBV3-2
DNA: TGTGCCAGCAGCCAAGTTGTAGCCTCCTACAATGAGCAGTTCTTC
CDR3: CASSQVVASYNEQFF

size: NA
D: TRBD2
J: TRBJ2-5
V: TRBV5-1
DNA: TGCGCCAGCAGACGGGAAGGGGACGGGGGGGAGACCCAGTACTTC
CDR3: CASRREGDGGETQYF

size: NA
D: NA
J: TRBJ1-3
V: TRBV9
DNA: TGTGCCAGCAGCGCCCCGCGGGGGGCCCCTGGAAACACCATATATTTT
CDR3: CASSAPRGAPGNTIYF

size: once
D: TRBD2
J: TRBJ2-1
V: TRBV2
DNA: TGTGCCAGCAAGTCGTACGGGAGGGGAGGGCAGGGTAATGAGCAGTTCTTC
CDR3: CASKSYGRGGQGNEQFF

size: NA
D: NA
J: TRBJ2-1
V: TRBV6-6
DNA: TGTGCCAGCAGTCACGACGGACTCTCTGAGCAGTTCTTC
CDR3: CASSHDGLSEQFF

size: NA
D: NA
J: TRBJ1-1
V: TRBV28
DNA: TGTGCCAGCAGCCCCGATCATCGGACTGAAGCTTTCTTT
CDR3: CASSPDHRTEAFF